This T cell receptor beta chain is from a study of human T cells and chemical hapten exposure. TCRdb re-called the RACE reads through MiXCR, storing one row per CDR3 protein. The sample contains 35,000 to 40,000 distinct CDR3 sequences, around 12% of which appear only once. The V and J ends lost 7 bases and 7 bases respectively, with 16 bases between them. CDR1 and CDR2 (germline): MDHEN, SYDVKM. CDR3 length: 13 residues. In its sample, this clonotype was seen a few times. Specified time point: pre-sensitization, week 0. As to treatment: therapeutic diphenylcyclopropenone sensitization with weekly scalp DPC. Extraction of total RNA was performed on unfractionated whole blood.

The source of this sequence is a woman in her 40s with alopecia areata. Some clones in this sample may be carry-over from other donors' samples. This material consisted of whole blood, taken in connection with sensitization to the hapten diphenylcyclopropenone (DPC). The chain combines TRBV28 with TRBJ1-1; D remains unclear. CDR3 bases: TGTGCCAGCACCGAAGTCGCCCGGCTTGAAGCTTTCTTT. Its translation: CASTEVARLEAFF.